This TCR beta chain stems from a study of CD8 T cells in ankylosing spondylitis. The study's findings and limits: The authors reported significant enrichment of disease-linked clones in matched ankylosing spondylitis synovial fluid. Earlier literature documents some of the motif variants in reactive arthritis synovial fluid and blood.

The length of the CDR3 is 17 residues. V shed 5 bases, J shed 5 bases, and the junction held 9 bases outside the gene matches. Germline CDR1 reads SGHTA; CDR2 reads FQGNSA. TCRdb passed the 5' RACE reads through MiXCR, listing each CDR3 protein once. This sample has about 31,000 distinct CDR3 sequences, with about 7.8% found just once. This clonotype was recorded a few times. Its specificity is not known. The receptor's source is a male donor with ankylosing spondylitis or in good health (not recorded which). The chain links TRBV7-2 to TRBJ2-1; 13 bases fit TRBD2. Sequences were obtained from blood, either unsorted or a sorted T cell fraction (not recorded which). This chain's CDR3 is CASSKGLAGRGHNEQFF. The CDR3 DNA reads TGTGCCAGCAGCAAGGGACTAGCGGGGCGGGGCCACAATGAGCAGTTCTTC.